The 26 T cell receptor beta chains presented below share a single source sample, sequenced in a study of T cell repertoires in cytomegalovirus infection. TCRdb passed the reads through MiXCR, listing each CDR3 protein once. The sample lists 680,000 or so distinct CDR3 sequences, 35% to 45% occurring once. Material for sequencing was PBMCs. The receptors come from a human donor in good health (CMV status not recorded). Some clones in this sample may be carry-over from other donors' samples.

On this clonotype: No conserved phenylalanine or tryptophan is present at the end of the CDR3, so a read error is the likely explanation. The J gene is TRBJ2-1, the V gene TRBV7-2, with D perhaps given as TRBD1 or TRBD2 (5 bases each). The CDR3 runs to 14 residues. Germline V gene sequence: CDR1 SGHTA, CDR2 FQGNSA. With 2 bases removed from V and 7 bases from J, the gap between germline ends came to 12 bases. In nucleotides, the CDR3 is TGTGCCAGCAGCTTATTACTAGGGGCTAATGAGCAGTTCTTA. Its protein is CASSLLLGANEQFL.

CDR3 in amino acids: CASSYSGANYGYTF. The CDR3 coding sequence is TGTGCCAGCAGTTACTCGGGGGCTAACTATGGCTACACCTTC. The rearrangement joins TRBV6-6 to TRBJ1-2, with D tentatively TRBD1 (5 bases). V lost 0 bases, J lost 0 bases, and 5 bases lay in between. This CDR3 has 14 residues. In germline, CDR1 is MNHNY, CDR2 SVGAGI (reference sequence).

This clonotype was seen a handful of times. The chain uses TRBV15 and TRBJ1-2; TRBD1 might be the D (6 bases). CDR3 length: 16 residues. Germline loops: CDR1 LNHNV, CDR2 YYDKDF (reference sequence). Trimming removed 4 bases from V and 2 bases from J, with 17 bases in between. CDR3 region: CATSTPWRGENYGYTF. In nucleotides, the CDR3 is TGTGCCACCAGCACGCCCTGGAGGGGGGAGAACTATGGCTACACCTTC.

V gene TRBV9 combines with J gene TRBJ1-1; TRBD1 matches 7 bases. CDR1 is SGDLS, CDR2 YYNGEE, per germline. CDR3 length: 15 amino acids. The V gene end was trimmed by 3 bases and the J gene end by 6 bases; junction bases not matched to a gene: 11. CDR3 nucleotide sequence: TGTGCCAGCAGCGCCTTAGGACAGGTGGTTGCTGAAGCTTTCTTT. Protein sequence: CASSALGQVVAEAFF.

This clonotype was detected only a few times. As DNA, the CDR3 is TGTGCCAGTGGGACTAGCGGACCTTACAATGAGCAGTTCTTC. Protein product: CASGTSGPYNEQFF. The rearrangement links TRBV19 to TRBJ2-1; 11 nucleotides align to TRBD2. Trimming cost V 8 bases and J 4 bases; bases outside gene matches: 4. Germline CDR1 LNHDA, CDR2 SQIVND (reference sequence). CDR3 length: 14 amino acids.

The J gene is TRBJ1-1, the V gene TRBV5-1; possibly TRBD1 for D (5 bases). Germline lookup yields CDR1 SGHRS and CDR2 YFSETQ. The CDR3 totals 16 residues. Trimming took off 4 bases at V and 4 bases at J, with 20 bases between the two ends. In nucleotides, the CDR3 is TGCGCCAGCAGCGGGGGGTCAGGGAGGGGCGGCACTGAAGCTTTCTTT. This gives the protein CASSGGSGRGGTEAFF.

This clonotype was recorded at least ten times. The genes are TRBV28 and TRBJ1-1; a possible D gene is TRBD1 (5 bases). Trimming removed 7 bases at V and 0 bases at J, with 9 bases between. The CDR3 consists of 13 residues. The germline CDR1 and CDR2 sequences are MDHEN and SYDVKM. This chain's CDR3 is CASTGYMNTEAFF. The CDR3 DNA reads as TGTGCCAGCACAGGGTACATGAACACTGAAGCTTTCTTT.

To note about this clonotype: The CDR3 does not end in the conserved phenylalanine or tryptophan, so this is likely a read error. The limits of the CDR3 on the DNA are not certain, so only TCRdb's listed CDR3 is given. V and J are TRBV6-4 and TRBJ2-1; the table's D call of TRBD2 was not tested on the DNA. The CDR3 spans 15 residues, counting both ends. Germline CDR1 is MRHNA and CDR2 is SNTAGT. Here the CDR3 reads CASSDSTSGSNEQLL.

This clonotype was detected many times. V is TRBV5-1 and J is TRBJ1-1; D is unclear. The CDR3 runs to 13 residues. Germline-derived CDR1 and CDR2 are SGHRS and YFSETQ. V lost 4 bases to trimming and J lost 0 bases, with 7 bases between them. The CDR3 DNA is TGCGCCAGCAGCCCGCCTTTGAACACTGAAGCTTTCTTT. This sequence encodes CASSPPLNTEAFF. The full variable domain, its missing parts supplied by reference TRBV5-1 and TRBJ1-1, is KAGVTQTPRYLIKTRGQQVTLSCSPISGHRSVSWYQQTPGQGLQFLFEYFSETQRNKGNFPGRFSGRQFSNSRSEMNVSTLELGDSALYLCASSPPLNTEAFFGQGTRLTVV.

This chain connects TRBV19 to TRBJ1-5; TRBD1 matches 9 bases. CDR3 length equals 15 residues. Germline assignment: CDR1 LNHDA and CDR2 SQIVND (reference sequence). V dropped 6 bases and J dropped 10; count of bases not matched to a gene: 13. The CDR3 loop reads CASRETGGARHPQHF. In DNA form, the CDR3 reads TGTGCCAGTAGAGAAACAGGGGGCGCACGGCATCCCCAGCATTTT.

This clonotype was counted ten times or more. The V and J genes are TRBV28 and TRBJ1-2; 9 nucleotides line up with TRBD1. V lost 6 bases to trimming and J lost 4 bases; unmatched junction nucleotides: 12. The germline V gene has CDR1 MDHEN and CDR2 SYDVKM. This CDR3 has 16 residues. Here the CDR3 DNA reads TGTGCCAGCAGCCAGGGACAGGGCGCGTCCTCCTATGGCTACACCTTC. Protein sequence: CASSQGQGASSYGYTF.

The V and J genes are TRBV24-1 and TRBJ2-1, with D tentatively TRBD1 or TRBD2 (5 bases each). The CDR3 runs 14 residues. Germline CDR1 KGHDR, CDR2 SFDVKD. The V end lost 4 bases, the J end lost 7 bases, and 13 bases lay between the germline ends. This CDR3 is CATSEFRGDNEQFF. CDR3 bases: TGTGCCACCAGTGAGTTTAGGGGAGATAATGAGCAGTTCTTC.

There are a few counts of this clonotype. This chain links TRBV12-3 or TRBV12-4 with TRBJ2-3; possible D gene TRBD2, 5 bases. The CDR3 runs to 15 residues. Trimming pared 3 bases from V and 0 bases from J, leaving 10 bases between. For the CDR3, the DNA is TGTGCCAGCAGTTTGGGTGAGCGGAGCACAGATACGCAGTATTTT. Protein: CASSLGERSTDTQYF.

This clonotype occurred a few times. DNA of the CDR3: TGTGCCAGCAGCCCAGGGGAAAGTAATGAAAAACTGTTTTTT. This codes for CASSPGESNEKLFF. The chain is built from TRBV7-8 and TRBJ1-4; tentative D call: TRBD1 (6 bases). The germline CDR1 and CDR2 sequences are SGHVS and FQNEAQ. The CDR3 has 14 amino acids. V lost 5 bases, J lost 4 bases, and 11 bases lay in between. Full variable domain (missing parts from reference TRBV7-8 and TRBJ1-4): GAGVSQSPRYKVAKRGQDVALRCDPISGHVSLFWYQQALGQGPEFLTYFQNEAQLDKSGLPSDRFFAERPEGSVSTLKIQRTQQEDSAVYLCASSPGESNEKLFFGSGTQLSVL.

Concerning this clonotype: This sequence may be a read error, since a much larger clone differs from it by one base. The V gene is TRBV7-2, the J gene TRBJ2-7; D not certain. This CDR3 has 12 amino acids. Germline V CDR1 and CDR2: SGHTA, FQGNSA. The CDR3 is CARSRTGSEQYF. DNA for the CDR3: TGTGCCCGCAGCCGGACCGGGTCGGAGCAGTACTTC.

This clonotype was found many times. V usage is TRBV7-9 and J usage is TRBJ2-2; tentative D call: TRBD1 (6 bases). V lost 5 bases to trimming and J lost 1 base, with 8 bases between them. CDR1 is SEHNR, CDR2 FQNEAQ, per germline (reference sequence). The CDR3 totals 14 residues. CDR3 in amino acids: CASSPGQNTGELFF. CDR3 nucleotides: TGTGCCAGCAGCCCGGGACAGAACACCGGGGAGCTGTTTTTT.

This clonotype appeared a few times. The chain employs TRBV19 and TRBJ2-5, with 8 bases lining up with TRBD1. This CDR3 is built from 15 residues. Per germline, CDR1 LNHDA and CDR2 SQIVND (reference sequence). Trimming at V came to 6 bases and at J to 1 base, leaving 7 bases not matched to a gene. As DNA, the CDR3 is TGTGCCAGTAGCCTCGGGACAGGTTTCCAAGAGACCCAGTACTTC. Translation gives CASSLGTGFQETQYF. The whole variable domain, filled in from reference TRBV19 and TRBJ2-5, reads DGGITQSPKYLFRKEGQNVTLSCEQNLNHDAMYWYRQDPGQGLRLIYYSQIVNDFQKGDIAEGYSVSREKKESFPLTVTSAQKNPTAFYLCASSLGTGFQETQYFGPGTRLLVL.

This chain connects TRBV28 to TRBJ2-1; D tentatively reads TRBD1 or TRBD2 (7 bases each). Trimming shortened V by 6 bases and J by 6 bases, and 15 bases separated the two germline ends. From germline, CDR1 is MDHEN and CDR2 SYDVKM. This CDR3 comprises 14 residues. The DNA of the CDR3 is TGTGCCAGCAGGAGCATCAGGGGGGGCAATGAGCAGTTCTTC. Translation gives CASRSIRGGNEQFF.

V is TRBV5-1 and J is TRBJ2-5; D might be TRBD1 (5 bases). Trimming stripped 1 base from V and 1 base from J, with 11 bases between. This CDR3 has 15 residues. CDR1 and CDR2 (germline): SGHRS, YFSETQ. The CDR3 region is CASSLTGAVQETQYF. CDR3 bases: TGCGCCAGCAGCTTGACAGGAGCAGTCCAAGAGACCCAGTACTTC. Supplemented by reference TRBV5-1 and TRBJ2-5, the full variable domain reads KAGVTQTPRYLIKTRGQQVTLSCSPISGHRSVSWYQQTPGQGLQFLFEYFSETQRNKGNFPGRFSGRQFSNSRSEMNVSTLELGDSALYLCASSLTGAVQETQYFGPGTRLLVL.

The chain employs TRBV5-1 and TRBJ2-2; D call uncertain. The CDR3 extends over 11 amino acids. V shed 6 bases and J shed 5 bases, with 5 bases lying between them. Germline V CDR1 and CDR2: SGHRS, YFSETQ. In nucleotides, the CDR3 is TGCGCCAGCAAGTCGACCGGGGAGCTGTTTTTT. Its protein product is CASKSTGELFF.

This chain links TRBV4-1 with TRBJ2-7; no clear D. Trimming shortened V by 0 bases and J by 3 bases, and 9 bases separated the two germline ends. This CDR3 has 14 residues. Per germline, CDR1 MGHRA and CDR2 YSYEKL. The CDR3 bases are TGCGCCAGCAGCCAAGATATCATAGACTACGAGCAGTACTTC. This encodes CASSQDIIDYEQYF.

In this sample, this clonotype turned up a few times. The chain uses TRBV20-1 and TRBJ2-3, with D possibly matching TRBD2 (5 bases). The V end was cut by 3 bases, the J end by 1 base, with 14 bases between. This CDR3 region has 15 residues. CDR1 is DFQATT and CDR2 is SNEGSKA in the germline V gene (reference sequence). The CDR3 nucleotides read TGCAGTGCTAGGGTCTACCGGGGAGGCACAGATACGCAGTATTTT. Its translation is CSARVYRGGTDTQYF.

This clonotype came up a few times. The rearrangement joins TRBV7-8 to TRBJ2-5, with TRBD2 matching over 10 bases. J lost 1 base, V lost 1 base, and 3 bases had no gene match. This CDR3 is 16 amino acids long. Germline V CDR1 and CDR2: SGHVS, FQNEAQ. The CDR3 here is CASSLVLAGLQETQYF. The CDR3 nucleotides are TGTGCCAGCAGCTTAGTACTAGCGGGACTCCAAGAGACCCAGTACTTC.

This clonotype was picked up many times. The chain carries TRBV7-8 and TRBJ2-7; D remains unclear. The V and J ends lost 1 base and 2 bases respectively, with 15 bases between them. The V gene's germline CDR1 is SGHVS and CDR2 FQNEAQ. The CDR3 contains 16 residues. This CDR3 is CASSLVPGGGTYEQYF. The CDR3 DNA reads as TGTGCCAGCAGCTTAGTCCCGGGCGGTGGAACCTACGAGCAGTACTTC. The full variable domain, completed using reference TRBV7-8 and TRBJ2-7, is GAGVSQSPRYKVAKRGQDVALRCDPISGHVSLFWYQQALGQGPEFLTYFQNEAQLDKSGLPSDRFFAERPEGSVSTLKIQRTQQEDSAVYLCASSLVPGGGTYEQYFGPGTRLTVT.

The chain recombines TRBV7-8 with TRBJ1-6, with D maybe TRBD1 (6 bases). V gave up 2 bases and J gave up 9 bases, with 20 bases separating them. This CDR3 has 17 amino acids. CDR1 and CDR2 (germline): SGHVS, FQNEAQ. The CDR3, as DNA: TGTGCCAGCAGCTTAAGGAGGCGGACAGACCGAATTTCACCCCTCCACTTT. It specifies CASSLRRRTDRISPLHF.

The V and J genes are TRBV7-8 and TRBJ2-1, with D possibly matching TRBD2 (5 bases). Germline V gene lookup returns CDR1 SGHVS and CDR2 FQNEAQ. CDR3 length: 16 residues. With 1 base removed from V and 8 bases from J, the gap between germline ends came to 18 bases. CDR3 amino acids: CASSLEVFSVSDEQFF. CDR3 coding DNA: TGTGCCAGCAGCTTAGAGGTATTTAGCGTATCTGATGAGCAGTTCTTC.